This TCR beta chain appears in the sequencing data of a study of blood T cell repertoires in COVID-19. About the research overall: The United States, Italy and Spain were the sources of the acute and convalescent COVID-19 samples. PBMCs, B-cell-depleted T cells, or T cells were the source of the cDNA or gDNA that made up the material.

As handled by the study authors: Quantification of nucleated cells was approximated via reference gene primer amplification. Here immunoSEQ multiplex PCR was the method, and the copy in TCRdb shows in-frame clones only, minus some. D and trimming come from the DNA, and the V and J calls and clone size come from that table. The table records roughly 190,000 clones, around four fifths of them present only once. Trimming shortened V by 4 bases and J by 0 bases, and 7 bases separated the two germline ends. The germline V gene encodes CDR1 KGHSH and CDR2 LQKENI. The CDR3 covers 14 residues. This receptor was taken from a woman in her seventies with active or convalescent COVID-19. Sequencing input: peripheral blood. The rearrangement uses TRBV18 and TRBJ2-4, with a weak D call TRBD1 (6 bases). This chain's CDR3 is CASSQGVAKNIQYF. CDR3 DNA sequence: TGTGCCAGCTCACAGGGGGTAGCCAAAAACATTCAGTACTTC.